A single sample gave rise to the 26 T cell receptor beta chains below, sequenced in a study of blood T cells in healthy people across ages. Combining a sample-barcoded 5' primer with a J-beta primer mix, a second PCR ran for about 7 to 12 cycles. TCRdb fed the 5' RACE reads into MiXCR, producing one record per CDR3 protein. The profile shows roughly 2 million distinct CDR3 sequences, 49% of them singletons. The specimen was blood. The receptor source for this set is a woman aged 40 to 50 in good health.

This clonotype was counted only a few times. This chain connects TRBV12-3 or TRBV12-4 to TRBJ1-5; the D is unclear. V lost 0 bases to trimming and J lost 0 bases, with 6 bases between them. CDR3 size: 15 residues. CDR3: CASSLAENSNQPQHF. In DNA form, the CDR3 reads TGTGCCAGCAGTTTAGCAGAGAATAGCAATCAGCCCCAGCATTTT.

This clonotype occurred a few times. CDR3 protein: CASSPDPQGFRTDTQYF. CDR3 coding DNA: TGTGCCAGCAGTCCCGACCCTCAGGGTTTCAGGACAGATACGCAGTATTTT. The V gene is TRBV6-1, the J gene TRBJ2-3, with D tentatively TRBD1 (5 bases). CDR3 length: 17 amino acids. Germline CDR1 and CDR2: MNHNS and SASEGT. Trimming pared 5 bases from V and 3 bases from J, leaving 21 bases between.

The genes are TRBV27 and TRBJ1-5, with TRBD1 identical over 10 bases. J was trimmed by 7 bases and V by 7 bases; bases with no gene match: 4. The CDR3 loop spans 13 amino acids. Germline CDR1 and CDR2: MNHEY and SMNVEV (reference sequence). Here the CDR3 reads CASKDRGRQPQHF. CDR3 coding DNA: TGTGCCAGCAAGGACAGGGGGAGGCAGCCCCAGCATTTT.

This clonotype was observed a few times. The J gene is TRBJ2-7, the V gene TRBV29-1; D perhaps matches TRBD1 (5 bases). Germline V gene data show CDR1 as SQVTM and CDR2 as ANQGSEA. The CDR3 runs 12 residues. Trimming cost V 2 bases and J 3 bases, with 8 bases left between them. Written as DNA, the CDR3 is TGCAGCGTTGAAAGGGGTCGCTACGAGCAGTACTTC. Residues: CSVERGRYEQYF.

The chain joins TRBV6-2 or TRBV6-3 to TRBJ2-7, with D unresolved. The germline V and J ends were trimmed by 5 bases and 0 bases, with 17 bases remaining between them. Germline lookup yields CDR1 MNHEY and CDR2 SVGEGT. The CDR3 length is 16 residues. The CDR3 is CASSPPYRSFSYEQYF. The CDR3 DNA sequence: TGTGCCAGCAGTCCCCCTTATAGGAGTTTCTCCTACGAGCAGTACTTC.

The V and J genes are TRBV6-5 and TRBJ2-7; TRBD2 matches 9 bases. The CDR3 consists of 16 residues. Germline CDR1 reads MNHEY; CDR2 reads SVGAGI. Losses at the gene ends were 6 bases for V and 1 base for J; bases not matched to a gene: 10. CDR3 in DNA: TGTGCCAGCAGACTCAAGGTAGCGGGGGAGTCCTACGAGCAGTACTTC. Its translation is CASRLKVAGESYEQYF.

A few counts support this clonotype. A junction end diverges from the germline sequence, so it may reflect a read error. The chain joins TRBV20-1 to TRBJ2-3; D remains ambiguous. Germline values: CDR1 DFQATT, CDR2 SNEGSKA (reference sequence). The CDR3 runs 13 residues. The CDR3 reads CSARDRYTDTQYF. CDR3 bases: TGCAGTGCTCGAGACCGCTACACAGATACGCAGTATTTT.

The chain has TRBV7-2 and TRBJ2-1, with 8 bases identical to TRBD2. Losses at the gene ends were 4 bases for V and 7 bases for J; bases not matched to a gene: 3. CDR3 length: 13 residues. Germline values: CDR1 SGHTA, CDR2 FQGNSA. The CDR3, as DNA: TGTGCCAGCAGCTCGGGGGGGCTTAATGAGCAGTTCTTC. This gives the protein CASSSGGLNEQFF.

This clonotype was picked up a small number of times. This sequence joins TRBV6-1 and TRBJ1-5, with D hard to call. The germline CDR1 and CDR2 sequences are MNHNS and SASEGT. The V end was cut by 6 bases, the J end by 5 bases, with 11 bases between. There are 13 residues in the CDR3. The CDR3 coding sequence is TGTGCCAGCAGGGGCCATTTCGATCAGCCCCAGCATTTT. It translates to CASRGHFDQPQHF.

In this sample, this clonotype turned up a few times. The V and J genes are TRBV6-5 and TRBJ1-2; D is ambiguous. Trimming took off 4 bases at V and 7 bases at J, with 13 bases between the two ends. The V gene's germline CDR1 is MNHEY and CDR2 SVGAGI. The CDR3 runs 13 residues. The CDR3 DNA reads as TGTGCCAGCAGTTCGACCCTTTGGAGTGGCTACACCTTC. This encodes CASSSTLWSGYTF.

V gene TRBV15 combines with J gene TRBJ2-3, with D perhaps matching TRBD1 or TRBD2 (5 bases each). The CDR3 consists of 15 residues. V gave up 1 base and J gave up 1 base, with 9 bases separating them. Per the germline V gene, CDR1 is LNHNV and CDR2 is YYDKDF (reference sequence). CDR3 sequence reads: CATSRGGRGTDTQYF. DNA for the CDR3: TGTGCCACCAGCAGAGGGGGACGGGGCACAGATACGCAGTATTTT.

This chain uses TRBV5-1 with TRBJ2-5, with D uncertain. CDR3 length: 13 residues. The V gene's germline CDR1 is SGHRS and CDR2 YFSETQ. V was pared by 3 bases and J by 2 bases, with 8 bases between. The CDR3 here is CASSSTQQETQYF. The CDR3 DNA reads as TGCGCCAGCAGCTCCACCCAGCAAGAGACCCAGTACTTC.

The V and J genes are TRBV24-1 and TRBJ2-3; 11 nucleotides agree with TRBD1. With V trimmed by 3 bases and J by 1 base, 11 bases remained unmatched. Germline V gene data show CDR1 as KGHDR and CDR2 as SFDVKD. This CDR3 region has 19 residues. This chain's CDR3 is CATSDRLGTGGTGTDTQYF. CDR3 bases: TGTGCCACCAGTGATCGCCTCGGGACAGGGGGAACTGGCACAGATACGCAGTATTTT.

The V call is TRBV10-3, the J call TRBJ1-6, with 9 nucleotides matching TRBD1. V lost 8 bases, J lost 4 bases, and 6 bases stayed unmatched. CDR3 length: 15 amino acids. The V gene's germline CDR1 is ENHRY and CDR2 SYGVKD. In DNA form, the CDR3 reads TGTGCCATCCGGGAGACAGGGGGATATAATTCACCCCTCCACTTT. This translates into CAIRETGGYNSPLHF.

The chain links TRBV20-1 to TRBJ2-7, with TRBD1 as a possible D gene (6 bases). The CDR3 covers 12 residues. V lost 6 bases, J lost 2 bases, and 11 bases lay in between. Germline V CDR1 and CDR2: DFQATT, SNEGSKA (reference sequence). CDR3 sequence (DNA): TGCAGTGCAGAGAACAGGGCCTACGAGCAGTACTTC. This sequence encodes CSAENRAYEQYF.

This clonotype was counted only a few times. The chain carries TRBV4-3 and TRBJ2-3, with 7 nucleotides matching TRBD1. Germline values: CDR1 LGHNA, CDR2 YSLEER. The CDR3 is made up of 15 amino acids. The V segment lost 3 bases and the J segment 3 bases; nucleotides outside the gene matches: 6. DNA for the CDR3: TGCGCCAGCAGCCACCGACAGGGACGGACAGATACGCAGTATTTT. It is translated as CASSHRQGRTDTQYF.

This chain connects TRBV7-3 to TRBJ1-2, with D maybe TRBD1 (6 bases). The CDR3 is 15 residues long. Germline lookup yields CDR1 SGHTA and CDR2 FQGTGA. V lost 5 bases and J 4 bases, leaving 17 bases between the germline ends. The CDR3 DNA follows: TGTGCCAGCAGCCTCGCGGGGGGGCAGAGCTATGGCTACACCTTC. Encoded protein: CASSLAGGQSYGYTF.

The chain links TRBV7-2 to TRBJ2-1, with a tentative D call TRBD1 (6 bases). Germline CDR1 and CDR2: SGHTA and FQGNSA. Between the trimmed V and J ends, which lost 1 base and 4 bases, there was a span of 20 bases. This CDR3 comprises 18 residues. The CDR3 here is CASSLGFRVGAWYNEQFF. The CDR3 region has the DNA TGTGCCAGCAGCTTAGGCTTCAGGGTGGGGGCGTGGTACAATGAGCAGTTCTTC. Looking up the rest from reference TRBV7-2 and TRBJ2-1 gives the full variable domain: GAGVSQSPSNKVTEKGKDVELRCDPISGHTALYWYRQSLGQGLEFLIYFQGNSAPDKSGLPSDRFSAERTGGSVSTLTIQRTQQEDSAVYLCASSLGFRVGAWYNEQFFGPGTRLTVL.

This sequence joins TRBV24-1 and TRBJ1-1; D not certain. V lost 6 bases to trimming and J lost 0 bases, with 10 bases between them. The length of the CDR3 is 14 residues. CDR1 KGHDR and CDR2 SFDVKD come from the germline V gene. In DNA form, the CDR3 reads TGTGCCACCAGTAATTGGATCATGAACACTGAAGCTTTCTTT. Translating gives CATSNWIMNTEAFF.

The V gene is TRBV5-6, the J gene TRBJ1-5; the D gene is possibly TRBD1 (5 bases). The CDR3 has 14 residues. Trimming stripped 6 bases from V and 2 bases from J, with 12 bases between. The germline CDR1 and CDR2 sequences are SGHDT and YYEEEE. This CDR3 reads CASTAGTGNQPQHF. The CDR3 DNA follows: TGTGCCAGCACGGCCGGGACCGGCAATCAGCCCCAGCATTTT. Drawing the rest from reference TRBV5-6 and TRBJ1-5, the complete variable domain is DAGVTQSPTHLIKTRGQQVTLRCSPKSGHDTVSWYQQALGQGPQFIFQYYEEEERQRGNFPDRFSGHQFPNYSSELNVNALLLGDSALYLCASTAGTGNQPQHFGDGTRLSIL.

The chain joins TRBV12-5 to TRBJ1-2; TRBD1 matches at 8 bases. Germline assignment: CDR1 LGHNT and CDR2 FRNRAP. The ends lost 6 bases at V and 5 bases at J; junction bases unmatched: 8. The CDR3 extends over 14 amino acids. The CDR3 coding sequence is TGTGCTAGTGGAACAGGGGGTATTAGGTATGGCTACACCTTC. Its protein is CASGTGGIRYGYTF.

V gene TRBV7-8 combines with J gene TRBJ2-7; 7 positions match TRBD2. TRBJ2-5 explains the end of the DNA better; the J call may be wrong. The CDR3 spans 14 residues. Per the germline V gene, CDR1 is SGHVS and CDR2 is FQNEAQ. For the CDR3, the DNA is TGTGCCACCGCCATGCGGGGGATTGGTCAGACCCAGTACTTC. Protein: CATAMRGIGQTQYF.

V gene TRBV2 combines with J gene TRBJ2-2; D possibly corresponds to TRBD1 (5 bases). Germline CDR1 and CDR2: SNHLY and FYNNEI. V was shortened by 8 bases and J by 5 bases, with 12 bases between the two germline ends. The CDR3 totals 13 residues. The CDR3 DNA sequence: TGTGCCAGCCGGAAGACAGAGACCGGGGAGCTGTTTTTT. Amino acids: CASRKTETGELFF.

J is TRBJ1-1 and V is TRBV20-1, with D hard to call. This CDR3 has 11 amino acids. V was clipped by 3 bases and J by 6 bases, with 8 bases between them. Looked up from germline, CDR1 is DFQATT and CDR2 is SNEGSKA (reference sequence). The CDR3 region is CSASVKSEAFF. The DNA for the CDR3 is TGCAGTGCTAGCGTAAAGTCTGAAGCTTTCTTT.

The chain combines TRBV5-6 with TRBJ2-5; 7 bases agree with TRBD2. The V gene's germline CDR1 is SGHDT and CDR2 YYEEEE. After removal of 0 bases from V and 5 bases from J, the junction contained 7 bases not matched to a gene. This CDR3 has 15 residues. CDR3 in DNA: TGTGCCAGCAGCTTGGGACACCCCGGGAGGGAGACCCAGTACTTC. This translates into CASSLGHPGRETQYF.

The CDR3 spells CASSSHRGPYGYTF. Here the CDR3 DNA reads TGTGCCAGCAGCTCTCACAGGGGCCCCTATGGCTACACCTTC. V usage is TRBV7-2 and J usage is TRBJ1-2; 7 bases are a match to TRBD1. V lost 4 bases, J lost 4 bases, and 6 bases stayed unmatched. Per germline, CDR1 SGHTA and CDR2 FQGNSA. The CDR3 contains 14 residues. The variable domain in full, completed from reference TRBV7-2 and TRBJ1-2, reads GAGVSQSPSNKVTEKGKDVELRCDPISGHTALYWYRQSLGQGLEFLIYFQGNSAPDKSGLPSDRFSAERTGGSVSTLTIQRTQQEDSAVYLCASSSHRGPYGYTFGSGTRLTVV.